These 23 T cell receptor beta chains share one sample of origin, sequenced in a study of blood T cell repertoires in COVID-19. Profiled with immunoSEQ multiplex PCR; TCRdb holds only in-frame clones, not every one. The sample lists approximately 150,000 clones, 80% to 90% seen once, with roughly 3% in the top ten. Sequencing was done on a sample of peripheral blood. The origin of the receptors is a woman in her sixties with active COVID-19.

This chain uses TRBV5-1 with TRBJ2-5; D may be TRBD1 (7 bases). From germline, CDR1 is SGHRS and CDR2 YFSETQ. The CDR3 is made up of 16 amino acids. Trimming stripped 4 bases from V and 0 bases from J, with 16 bases between. The CDR3 DNA reads TGCGCCAGCAGCATATCTCCAGGGGGGTACCAAGAGACCCAGTACTTC. Translated, it gives CASSISPGGYQETQYF.

The chain links TRBV6-2 or TRBV6-3 to TRBJ2-2; 11 nucleotides match TRBD2. Germline CDR1 is MNHEY and CDR2 is SVGEGT. The ends lost 2 bases at V and 2 bases at J; junction bases unmatched: 10. The CDR3 is made up of 19 amino acids. The chain's CDR3 is CASSYRLASGRINTGELFF. CDR3 sequence (DNA): TGTGCCAGCAGTTACAGGTTGGCTAGCGGGAGGATTAACACCGGGGAGCTGTTTTTT.

The chain recombines TRBV7-2 with TRBJ1-1; no reliable D call. Trimming removed 2 bases from V and 0 bases from J, with 19 bases in between. Germline V gene sequence: CDR1 SGHTA, CDR2 FQGNSA. This CDR3 has 18 amino acids. CDR3 amino acids: CASSLNRDMRLLNTEAFF. The CDR3 DNA reads TGTGCCAGCAGCTTAAATCGCGACATGAGATTGTTGAACACTGAAGCTTTCTTT.

The V call is TRBV3-1 (or the pseudogene TRBV3-2), the J call TRBJ2-3, with 11 positions matching TRBD2. This CDR3 region has 14 residues. V shed 4 bases and J 5 bases; nucleotides not matched to a gene: 2. Germline CDR1 is LGHDT and CDR2 is YNNKEL (reference sequence). The CDR3 coding sequence is TGTGCCAGCAGCCCCGGACTAGCGGGAGATACGCAGTATTTT. Protein product: CASSPGLAGDTQYF.

The chain links TRBV5-1 to TRBJ2-1; unclear D gene. The germline gives CDR1 SGHRS, CDR2 YFSETQ. V was pared by 0 bases and J by 0 bases, with 10 bases between. CDR3 length equals 16 residues. The CDR3 DNA reads as TGCGCCAGCAGCTTGGGCCCGTCGAGCTCCTACAATGAGCAGTTCTTC. Its translation is CASSLGPSSSYNEQFF.

The chain recombines TRBV6-6 with TRBJ2-7; TRBD2 is a possible D gene (6 bases). The CDR3 runs to 16 residues. Germline loops: CDR1 MNHNY, CDR2 SVGAGI (reference sequence). Trimming removed 2 bases from V and 2 bases from J, with 16 bases in between. The CDR3, as DNA: TGTGCCAGCAGTTACGGCGGACTATCCCCGACCTACGAGCAGTACTTC. Translation: CASSYGGLSPTYEQYF.

This clone has a single count. V usage is TRBV2 and J usage is TRBJ2-2; the match to TRBD1 covers 8 bases. The CDR3 runs to 15 residues. Germline CDR1 and CDR2: SNHLY and FYNNEI. V dropped 7 bases and J dropped 0; count of bases not matched to a gene: 4. The CDR3 loop reads CASTSDRANTGELFF. Written as DNA, the CDR3 is TGTGCCAGCACTTCGGACAGGGCGAACACCGGGGAGCTGTTTTTT.

V and J are TRBV7-9 and TRBJ2-5, with D perhaps matching TRBD1 (5 bases). This CDR3 is 14 amino acids long. The germline V and J ends were trimmed by 1 base and 2 bases, with 8 bases remaining between them. Germline values: CDR1 SEHNR, CDR2 FQNEAQ (reference sequence). CDR3: CASSLGQIQETQYF. The CDR3, as DNA: TGTGCCAGCAGCTTAGGACAGATACAAGAGACCCAGTACTTC.

V gene TRBV5-8 combines with J gene TRBJ2-1; 9 bases line up with TRBD2. CDR1 and CDR2 (germline): SGHTS, YDEGEE. V was pared by 4 bases and J by 8 bases, with 7 bases of the junction left unmatched. The CDR3 is 14 residues long. CDR3: CASSPGLARDEQFF. The CDR3 DNA follows: TGTGCCAGCAGCCCCGGACTAGCGAGGGATGAGCAGTTCTTC.

The chain joins TRBV28 to TRBJ2-7, with TRBD2 matching 8 bases. Germline lookup yields CDR1 MDHEN and CDR2 SYDVKM. After removal of 4 bases from V and 9 bases from J, the junction contained 8 bases not matched to a gene. CDR3 length: 13 amino acids. The CDR3 region has the DNA TGTGCCAGCAGTTGGGCGGGAGGTAGGGGGCAGTACTTC. Protein: CASSWAGGRGQYF.

The chain uses TRBV7-9 and TRBJ2-3, with 11 positions matching TRBD2. V lost 1 base, J lost 5 bases, and 8 bases stayed unmatched. This CDR3 is 17 amino acids long. CDR1 SEHNR and CDR2 FQNEAQ come from the germline V gene (reference sequence). In DNA, the CDR3 is TGTGCCAGCAGCTTAGGTCGGGTAGCGGGAGGGGAAGATACGCAGTATTTT. This gives the protein CASSLGRVAGGEDTQYF.

V usage is TRBV18 and J usage is TRBJ2-5; 11 bases line up with TRBD2. This CDR3 has 16 amino acids. V lost 3 bases and J lost 3; bases outside the gene matches: 6. Germline V CDR1 and CDR2: KGHSH, LQKENI. Here the CDR3 DNA reads TGTGCCAGCTCACCTGCGGGACTAGCGGTTAAAGAGACCCAGTACTTC. Translation gives CASSPAGLAVKETQYF.

The rearrangement uses TRBV6-2 or TRBV6-3 and TRBJ1-3; the D is unclear. V was cut by 2 bases and J by 0 bases, with 14 bases left in between. Germline-derived CDR1 and CDR2 are MNHEY and SVGEGT. The CDR3 is made up of 17 amino acids. The CDR3 DNA follows: TGTGCCAGCAGTTACGAAGTCCCCTCGAGCTCTGGAAACACCATATATTTT. It yields the protein CASSYEVPSSSGNTIYF.

This clone occurred once. The CDR3 DNA follows: TGTGCCAGCAGCTCTATGACTAGGGGGCCTGGATCACCCCTCCACTTT. Amino acids: CASSSMTRGPGSPLHF. This chain uses TRBV7-2 with TRBJ1-6; 7 nucleotides match TRBD1. Germline-derived CDR1 and CDR2 are SGHTA and FQGNSA. V shed 4 bases and J 10 bases; nucleotides not matched to a gene: 13. The CDR3 runs 16 residues.

The CDR3 DNA sequence: TGTGCCAGCAGTCGCAATGGGCTCTCTGGAAACACCATATATTTT. Translation: CASSRNGLSGNTIYF. The genes are TRBV6-2 or TRBV6-3 and TRBJ1-3; no definite D call. V was trimmed by 5 bases and J by 0 bases, leaving 11 bases between them. In germline, CDR1 is MNHEY, CDR2 SVGEGT. This CDR3 has 15 residues.

This clone appeared once. Compared with germline, one end of the junction differs, possibly owing to a read error. The CDR3 spells CASSYSLGYEQYF. CDR3 bases: TGTGCCAGCAGCTACTCCCTAGGATACGAGCAGTACTTC. This chain joins TRBV6-2 or TRBV6-3 and TRBJ2-7; D gene ambiguous. The CDR3 spans 13 residues. CDR1 and CDR2 (germline): MNHEY, SVGEGT.

Turning to this clone: The sample has other DNA sequences that encode this CDR3 too. The CDR3 sequence is CASSPGLQETQYF. The CDR3 nucleotides are TGTGCCAGCTCACCAGGGCTTCAGGAGACCCAGTACTTC. The chain couples TRBV18 to TRBJ2-5, with D uncertain. The CDR3 is 13 residues long. Germline CDR1 is KGHSH and CDR2 is LQKENI. V was pared by 2 bases and J by 5 bases, with 9 bases between.

This chain connects TRBV5-1 to TRBJ2-5, with 10 bases lining up with TRBD2. The CDR3 is made up of 17 amino acids. J gave up 5 bases and V 0 bases, and 10 bases lay outside the gene matches. From germline, CDR1 is SGHRS and CDR2 YFSETQ. CDR3 sequence reads: CASSLVPSGSNLETQYF. The CDR3 nucleotides are TGCGCCAGCAGCTTGGTACCTAGCGGGAGCAACTTGGAGACCCAGTACTTC.

J is TRBJ1-4 and V is TRBV28, with a possible D match to TRBD1 (5 bases). V was pared by 5 bases and J by 3 bases, with 13 bases between. The CDR3 is 15 residues long. The germline gives CDR1 MDHEN, CDR2 SYDVKM. CDR3 sequence reads: CASSLGGRANEKLFF. Written as DNA, the CDR3 is TGTGCCAGCAGTCTGGGTGGCAGGGCTAATGAAAAACTGTTTTTT.

This clone appeared a single time. The chain uses TRBV7-8 and TRBJ2-1; 7 bases line up with TRBD2. The germline V gene has CDR1 SGHVS and CDR2 FQNEAQ. The CDR3 covers 15 residues. Trimming took 6 bases from V and 2 from J; bases not matched to a gene: 7. CDR3 coding DNA: TGTGCCAGCAGTCCCCTAGCGGACCCCTACAATGAGCAGTTCTTC. It specifies CASSPLADPYNEQFF.

The gene calls are TRBV10-3 and TRBJ1-3; 7 nucleotides match TRBD1. The germline CDR1 and CDR2 sequences are ENHRY and SYGVKD. V lost 8 bases, J lost 2 bases, and 6 bases stayed unmatched. The CDR3 has 14 amino acids. The CDR3 DNA reads as TGTGCCATCGGGGGGACAGCGGCTGGAAACACCATATATTTT. Translating it yields CAIGGTAAGNTIYF.

The chain links TRBV7-2 to TRBJ2-1; no clear D gene. Germline CDR1 SGHTA, CDR2 FQGNSA. The CDR3 loop spans 14 amino acids. V shed 1 base and J shed 3 bases, with 7 bases lying between them. The CDR3 region has the DNA TGTGCCAGCAGCTTAGGCCTAGTCTACAATGAGCAGTTCTTC. Translation gives CASSLGLVYNEQFF.

The rearrangement uses TRBV3-1 (or the pseudogene TRBV3-2) and TRBJ2-5, with a tentative D call TRBD1 (6 bases). The CDR3 extends over 15 amino acids. In germline, CDR1 is LGHDT, CDR2 YNNKEL (reference sequence). V lost 2 bases and J 0 bases, leaving 10 bases between the germline ends. The CDR3 bases are TGTGCCAGCAGCCAATATCGGACAGACCAAGAGACCCAGTACTTC. This encodes CASSQYRTDQETQYF.